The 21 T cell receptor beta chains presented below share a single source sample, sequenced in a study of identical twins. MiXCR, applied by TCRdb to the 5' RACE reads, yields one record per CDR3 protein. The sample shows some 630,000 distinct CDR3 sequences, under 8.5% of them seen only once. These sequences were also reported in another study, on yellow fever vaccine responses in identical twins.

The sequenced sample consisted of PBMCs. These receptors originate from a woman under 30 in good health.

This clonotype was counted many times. The CDR3 sequence: CASSPPASGLYNEQFF. Written as DNA, the CDR3 is TGTGCCAGCAGTCCCCCGGCTAGCGGTCTATACAATGAGCAGTTCTTC. The chain links TRBV27 to TRBJ2-1; TRBD2 matches 7 bases. The germline V gene has CDR1 MNHEY and CDR2 SMNVEV (reference sequence). The junction had 11 bases not matched to a gene; V was cut back by 5 bases and J by 4 bases. This CDR3 comprises 16 residues.

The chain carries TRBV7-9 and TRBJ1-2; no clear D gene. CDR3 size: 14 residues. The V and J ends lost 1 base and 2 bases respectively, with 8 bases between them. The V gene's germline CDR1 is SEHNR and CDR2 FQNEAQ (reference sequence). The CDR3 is CASSLGVSNYGYTF. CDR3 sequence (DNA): TGTGCCAGCAGCTTAGGGGTCAGCAACTATGGCTACACCTTC.

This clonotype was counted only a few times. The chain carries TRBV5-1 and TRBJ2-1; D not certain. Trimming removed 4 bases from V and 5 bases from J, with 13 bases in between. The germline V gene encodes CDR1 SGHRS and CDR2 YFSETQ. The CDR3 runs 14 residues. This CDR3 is CASSPSLGNNEQFF. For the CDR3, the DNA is TGCGCCAGCAGCCCTAGTCTGGGAAACAATGAGCAGTTCTTC.

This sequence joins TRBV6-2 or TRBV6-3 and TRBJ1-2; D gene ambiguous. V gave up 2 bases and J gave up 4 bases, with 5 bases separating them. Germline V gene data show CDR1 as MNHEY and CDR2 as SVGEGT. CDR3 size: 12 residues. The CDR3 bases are TGTGCCAGCAGTTACAAGATCTATGGCTACACCTTC. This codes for CASSYKIYGYTF.

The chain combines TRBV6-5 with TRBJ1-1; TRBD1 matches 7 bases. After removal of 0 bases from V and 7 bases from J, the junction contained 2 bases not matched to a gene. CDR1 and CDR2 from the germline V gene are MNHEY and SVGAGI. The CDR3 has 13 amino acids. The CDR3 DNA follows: TGTGCCAGCAGTTACTCGAACAGGGGTGAAGCTTTCTTT. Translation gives CASSYSNRGEAFF.

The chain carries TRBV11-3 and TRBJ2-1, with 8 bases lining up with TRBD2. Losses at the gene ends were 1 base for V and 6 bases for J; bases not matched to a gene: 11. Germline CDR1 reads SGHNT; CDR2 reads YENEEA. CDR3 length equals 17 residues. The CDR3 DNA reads TGTGCCAGCAGCTTAGGGTCGGGAGGGCCCGGGGGCAATGAGCAGTTCTTC. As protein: CASSLGSGGPGGNEQFF.

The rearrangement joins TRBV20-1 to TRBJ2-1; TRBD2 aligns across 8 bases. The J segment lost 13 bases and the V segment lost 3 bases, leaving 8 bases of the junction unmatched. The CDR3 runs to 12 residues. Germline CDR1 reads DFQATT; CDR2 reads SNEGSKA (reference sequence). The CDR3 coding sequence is TGCAGTGCTAGGGCGAGCGGGAGTAGACAGTTCTTC. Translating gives CSARASGSRQFF.

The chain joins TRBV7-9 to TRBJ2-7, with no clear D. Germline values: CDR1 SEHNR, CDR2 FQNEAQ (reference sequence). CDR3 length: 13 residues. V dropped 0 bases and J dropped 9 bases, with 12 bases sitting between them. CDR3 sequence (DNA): TGTGCCAGCAGCTTAGCCACCTCAGCTGGGCAGTACTTC. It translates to CASSLATSAGQYF.

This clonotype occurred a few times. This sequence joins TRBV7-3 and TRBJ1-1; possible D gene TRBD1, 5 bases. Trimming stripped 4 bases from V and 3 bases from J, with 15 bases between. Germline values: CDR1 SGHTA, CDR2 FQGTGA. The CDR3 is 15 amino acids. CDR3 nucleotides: TGTGCCAGCAGCTCCGGGGGAGGGTCTTACACTGAAGCTTTCTTT. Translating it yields CASSSGGGSYTEAFF.

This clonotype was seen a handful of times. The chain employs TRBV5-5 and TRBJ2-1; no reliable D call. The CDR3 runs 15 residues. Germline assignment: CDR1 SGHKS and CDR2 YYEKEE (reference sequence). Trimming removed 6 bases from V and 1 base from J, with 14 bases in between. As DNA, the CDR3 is TGTGCCAGCAACCCTGAGGATTCTTCCTACAATGAGCAGTTCTTC. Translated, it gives CASNPEDSSYNEQFF.

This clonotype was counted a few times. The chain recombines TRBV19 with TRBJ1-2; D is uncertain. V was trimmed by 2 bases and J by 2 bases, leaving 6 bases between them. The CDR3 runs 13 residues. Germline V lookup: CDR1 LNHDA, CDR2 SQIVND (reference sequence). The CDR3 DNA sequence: TGTGCCAGTAGTATACCTGCAAACTATGGCTACACCTTC. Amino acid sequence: CASSIPANYGYTF.

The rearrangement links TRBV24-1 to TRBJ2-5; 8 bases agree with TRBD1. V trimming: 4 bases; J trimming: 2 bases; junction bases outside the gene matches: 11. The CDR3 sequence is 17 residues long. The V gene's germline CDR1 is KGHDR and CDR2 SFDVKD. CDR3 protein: CATSDPAQGAQQETQYF. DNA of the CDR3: TGTGCCACCAGTGACCCCGCCCAGGGGGCGCAACAAGAGACCCAGTACTTC.

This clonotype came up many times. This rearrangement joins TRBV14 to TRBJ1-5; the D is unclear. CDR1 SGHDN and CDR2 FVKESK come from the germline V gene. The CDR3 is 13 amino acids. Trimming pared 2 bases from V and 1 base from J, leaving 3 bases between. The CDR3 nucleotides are TGTGCCAGCAGCCAACACAGCAATCAGCCCCAGCATTTT. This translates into CASSQHSNQPQHF.

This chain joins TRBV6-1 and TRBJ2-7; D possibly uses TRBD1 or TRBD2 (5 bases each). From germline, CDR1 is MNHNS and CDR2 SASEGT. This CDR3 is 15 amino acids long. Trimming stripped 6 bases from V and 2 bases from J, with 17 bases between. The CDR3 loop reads CASRRALVGAYEQYV. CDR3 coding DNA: TGTGCCAGCAGGAGGGCTCTGGTGGGGGCCTACGAGCAGTACGTC.

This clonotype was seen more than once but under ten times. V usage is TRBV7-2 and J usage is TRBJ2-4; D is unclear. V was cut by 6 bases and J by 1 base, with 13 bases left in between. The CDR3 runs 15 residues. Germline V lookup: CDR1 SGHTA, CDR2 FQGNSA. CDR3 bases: TGTGCCAGCAGTCTACGGGTTTTGGCCAAAAACATTCAGTACTTC. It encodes CASSLRVLAKNIQYF.

CDR3 coding DNA: TGCAGCCTCAGGGGGGGACTAGCCGTTTCGGATACGCAGTATTTT. This codes for CSLRGGLAVSDTQYF. The chain links TRBV29-1 to TRBJ2-3; TRBD2 matches at 9 bases. This CDR3 contains 15 residues. Trimming cost V 8 bases and J 6 bases; bases outside gene matches: 15. The germline V gene has CDR1 SQVTM and CDR2 ANQGSEA.

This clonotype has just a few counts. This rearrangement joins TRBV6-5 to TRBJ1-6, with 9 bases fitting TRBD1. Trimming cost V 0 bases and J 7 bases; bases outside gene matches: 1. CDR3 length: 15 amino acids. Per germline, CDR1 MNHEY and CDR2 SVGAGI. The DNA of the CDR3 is TGTGCCAGCAGTTACTCGACAGGGGGGAATTCACCCCTCCACTTT. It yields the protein CASSYSTGGNSPLHF.

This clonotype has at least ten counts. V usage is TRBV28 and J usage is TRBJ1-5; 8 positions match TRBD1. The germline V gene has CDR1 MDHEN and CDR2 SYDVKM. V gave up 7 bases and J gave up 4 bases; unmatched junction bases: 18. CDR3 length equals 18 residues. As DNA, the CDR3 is TGTGCCAGCACCTACCAATTAGGGGGGGGACAGGAGAATCAGCCCCAGCATTTT. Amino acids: CASTYQLGGGQENQPQHF.

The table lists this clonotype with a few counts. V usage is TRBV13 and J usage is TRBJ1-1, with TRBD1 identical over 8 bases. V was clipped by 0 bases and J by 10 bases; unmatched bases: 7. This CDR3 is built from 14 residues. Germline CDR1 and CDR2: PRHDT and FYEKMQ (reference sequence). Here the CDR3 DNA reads TGTGCCAGCAGCTTAGGAGTCCAGGGGGCTTTAGCTTTCTTT. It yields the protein CASSLGVQGALAFF.

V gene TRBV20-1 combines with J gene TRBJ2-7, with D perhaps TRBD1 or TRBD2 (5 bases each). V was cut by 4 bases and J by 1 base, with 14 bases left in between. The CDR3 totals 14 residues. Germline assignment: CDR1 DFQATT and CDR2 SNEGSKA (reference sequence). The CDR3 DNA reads TGCAGTGCTATATTGACAGCGGTGTCCTACGAGCAGTACTTC. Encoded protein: CSAILTAVSYEQYF.

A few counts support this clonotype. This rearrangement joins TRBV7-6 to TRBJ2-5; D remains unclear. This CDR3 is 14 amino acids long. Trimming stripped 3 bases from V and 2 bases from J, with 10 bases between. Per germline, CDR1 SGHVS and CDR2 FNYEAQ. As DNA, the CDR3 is TGTGCCAGCAGCTTGCTGGCAGAACAAGAGACCCAGTACTTC. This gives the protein CASSLLAEQETQYF.